This T cell receptor beta chain was found in a study of blood T cells in healthy people across ages. Study conclusions and caveats: The fall in TCR beta diversity per million T cells was roughly linear with age.

As for this clonotype: The antigen is unknown.

Alongside a J-beta primer mix, a sample-barcoded 5' primer served in a second PCR lasting roughly 7 to 11 cycles. In TCRdb, the 5' RACE reads were re-called with MiXCR into one record per CDR3 protein. This table holds roughly 900,000 distinct CDR3 sequences, around 46% found once. V shed 8 bases and J shed 7 bases, with 12 bases lying between them. CDR1 is MNHEY, CDR2 SVGEGT, per germline. The CDR3 has 11 amino acids. Isolation yielded PBMCs, at least 7 million per sample, in every case. V is TRBV6-2 or TRBV6-3 and J is TRBJ2-7; D gene ambiguous. Material: blood. This clonotype was obtained from a man under 40 in good health. The DNA for the CDR3 is TGTGCCAGCCCCGACGGTTTGGAGCAGTACTTC. This sequence encodes CASPDGLEQYF.